These 2 T cell receptor beta chains came from one sample sequenced in a study of control samples from healthy donors and cancer patients. The assay was immunoSEQ multiplex PCR, and TCRdb's table has in-frame clones only and misses some. Of about 83,000 clones in the sample, 90% to 95% are singletons; the top ten hold roughly 15%. The sequencing input was blood. These receptor sequences come from a middle-aged man in good health.

The chain uses TRBV12-5 and TRBJ1-1; D remains ambiguous. Trimming stripped 1 base from V and 5 bases from J, with 5 bases between. Germline CDR1 and CDR2: LGHNT and FRNRAP. This CDR3 is built from 12 residues. This chain's CDR3 is CASGLASTEAFF. DNA for the CDR3: TGTGCTAGTGGTTTGGCAAGTACTGAAGCTTTCTTT.

This chain joins TRBV7-8 and TRBJ2-5; 7 bases agree with TRBD2. The CDR3 totals 12 residues. Germline V CDR1 and CDR2: SGHVS, FQNEAQ. With V trimmed by 5 bases and J by 5 bases, 2 bases remained unmatched. The CDR3 bases are TGTGCCAGCAGCCGTAGCGGGGAGACCCAGTACTTC. Residues: CASSRSGETQYF.